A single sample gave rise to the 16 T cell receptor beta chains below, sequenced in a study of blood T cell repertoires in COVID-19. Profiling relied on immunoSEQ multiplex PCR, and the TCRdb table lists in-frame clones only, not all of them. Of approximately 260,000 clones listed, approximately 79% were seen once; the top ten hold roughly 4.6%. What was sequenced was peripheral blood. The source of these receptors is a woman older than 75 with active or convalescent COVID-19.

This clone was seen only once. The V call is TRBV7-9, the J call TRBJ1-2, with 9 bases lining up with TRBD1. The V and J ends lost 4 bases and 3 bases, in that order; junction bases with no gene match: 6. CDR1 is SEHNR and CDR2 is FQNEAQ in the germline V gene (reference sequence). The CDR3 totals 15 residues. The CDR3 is CASSSRTGADYGYTF. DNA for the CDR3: TGTGCCAGCAGCTCTCGGACAGGGGCTGACTATGGCTACACCTTC.

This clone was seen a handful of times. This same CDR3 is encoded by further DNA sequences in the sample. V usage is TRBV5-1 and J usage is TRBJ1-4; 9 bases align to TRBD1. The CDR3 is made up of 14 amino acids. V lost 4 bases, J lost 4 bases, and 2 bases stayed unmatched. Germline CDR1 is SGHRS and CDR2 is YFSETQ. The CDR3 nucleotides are TGCGCCAGCAGCCTGGGACAGGGTAATGAAAAACTGTTTTTT. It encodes CASSLGQGNEKLFF.

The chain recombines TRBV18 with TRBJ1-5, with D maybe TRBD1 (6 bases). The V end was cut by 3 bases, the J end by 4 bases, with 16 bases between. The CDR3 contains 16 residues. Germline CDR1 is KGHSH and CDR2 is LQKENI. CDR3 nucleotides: TGTGCCAGCTCACCGGTACGGACAGATTTTAATCAGCCCCAGCATTTT. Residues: CASSPVRTDFNQPQHF. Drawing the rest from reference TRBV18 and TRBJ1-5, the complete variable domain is NAGVMQNPRHLVRRRGQEARLRCSPMKGHSHVYWYRQLPEEGLKFMVYLQKENIIDESGMPKERFSAEFPKEGPSILRIQQVVRGDSAAYFCASSPVRTDFNQPQHFGDGTRLSIL.

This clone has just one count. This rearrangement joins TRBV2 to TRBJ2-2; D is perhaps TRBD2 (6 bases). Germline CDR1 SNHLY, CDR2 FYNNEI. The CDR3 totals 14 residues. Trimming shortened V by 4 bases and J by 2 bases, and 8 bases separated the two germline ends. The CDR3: CASSVGTNTGELFF. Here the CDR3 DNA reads TGTGCCAGCAGTGTGGGGACTAACACCGGGGAGCTGTTTTTT.

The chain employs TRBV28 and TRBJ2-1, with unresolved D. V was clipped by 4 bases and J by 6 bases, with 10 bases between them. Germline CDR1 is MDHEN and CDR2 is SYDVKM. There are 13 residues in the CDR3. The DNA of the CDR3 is TGTGCCAGCAGTTATATCGGTGCCAATGAGCAGTTCTTC. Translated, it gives CASSYIGANEQFF.

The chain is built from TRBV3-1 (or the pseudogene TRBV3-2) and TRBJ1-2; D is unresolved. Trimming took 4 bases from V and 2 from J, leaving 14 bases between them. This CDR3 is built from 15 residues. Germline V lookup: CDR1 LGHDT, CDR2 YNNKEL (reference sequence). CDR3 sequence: CASSPESWENYGYTF. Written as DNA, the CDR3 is TGTGCCAGCAGCCCCGAATCTTGGGAGAACTATGGCTACACCTTC.

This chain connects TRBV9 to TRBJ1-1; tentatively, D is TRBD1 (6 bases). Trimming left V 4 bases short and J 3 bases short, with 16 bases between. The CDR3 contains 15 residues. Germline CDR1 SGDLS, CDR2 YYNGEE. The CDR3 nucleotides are TGTGCCAGCAGCCCAGGGCAGGGGTGGGACACTGAAGCTTTCTTT. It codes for CASSPGQGWDTEAFF. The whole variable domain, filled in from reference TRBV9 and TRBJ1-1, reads DSGVTQTPKHLITATGQRVTLRCSPRSGDLSVYWYQQSLDQGLQFLIQYYNGEERAKGNILERFSAQQFPDLHSELNLSSLELGDSALYFCASSPGQGWDTEAFFGQGTRLTVV.

CDR3 nucleotide sequence: TGTGCCAGCAGCCGGGGGACTAGCGGGTCCTACGAGCAGTACTTC. Translated: CASSRGTSGSYEQYF. The rearrangement uses TRBV5-6 and TRBJ2-7; 12 nucleotides line up with TRBD2. Looked up from germline, CDR1 is SGHDT and CDR2 is YYEEEE. The CDR3 extends over 15 amino acids. J gave up 1 base and V 4 bases, and 3 bases lay outside the gene matches.

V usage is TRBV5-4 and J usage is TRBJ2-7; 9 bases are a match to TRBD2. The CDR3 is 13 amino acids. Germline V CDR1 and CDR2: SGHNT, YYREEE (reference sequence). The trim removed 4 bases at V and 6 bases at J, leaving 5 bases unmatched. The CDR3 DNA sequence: TGTGCCAGCAGCGGGGGACTAGCCGGCGAGCAGTACTTC. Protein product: CASSGGLAGEQYF.

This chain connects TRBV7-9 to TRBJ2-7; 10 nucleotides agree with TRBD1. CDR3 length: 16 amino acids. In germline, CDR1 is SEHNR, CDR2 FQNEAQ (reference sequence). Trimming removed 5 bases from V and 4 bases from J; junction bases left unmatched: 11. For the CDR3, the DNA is TGTGCCAGCAGCCGTTTAACCCGGACAGGGGGATACGAGCAGTACTTC. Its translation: CASSRLTRTGGYEQYF.

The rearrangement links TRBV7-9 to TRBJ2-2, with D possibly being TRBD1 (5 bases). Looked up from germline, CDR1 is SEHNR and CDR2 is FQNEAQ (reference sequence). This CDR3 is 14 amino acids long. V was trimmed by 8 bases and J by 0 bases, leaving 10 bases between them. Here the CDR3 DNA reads TGTGCCAGCGAATGGACAACGAACACCGGGGAGCTGTTTTTT. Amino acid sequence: CASEWTTNTGELFF.

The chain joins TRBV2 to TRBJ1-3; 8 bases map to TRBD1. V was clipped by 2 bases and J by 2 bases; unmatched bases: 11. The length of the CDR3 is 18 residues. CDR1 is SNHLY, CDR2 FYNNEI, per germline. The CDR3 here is CASSESLSGTGAGNTIYF. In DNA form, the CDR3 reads TGTGCCAGCAGTGAATCGTTAAGCGGGACAGGTGCTGGAAACACCATATATTTT. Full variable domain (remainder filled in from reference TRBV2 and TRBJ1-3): EPEVTQTPSHQVTQMGQEVILRCVPISNHLYFYWYRQILGQKVEFLVSFYNNEISEKSEIFDDQFSVERPDGSNFTLKIRSTKLEDSAMYFCASSESLSGTGAGNTIYFGEGSWLTVV.

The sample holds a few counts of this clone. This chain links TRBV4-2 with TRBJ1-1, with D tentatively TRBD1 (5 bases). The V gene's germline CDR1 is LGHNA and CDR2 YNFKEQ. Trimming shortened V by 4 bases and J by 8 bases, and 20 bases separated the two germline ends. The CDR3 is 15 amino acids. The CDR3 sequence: CASSRSPQGGSEAFF. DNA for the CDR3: TGTGCCAGCAGCCGATCTCCCCAGGGCGGTTCCGAAGCTTTCTTT.

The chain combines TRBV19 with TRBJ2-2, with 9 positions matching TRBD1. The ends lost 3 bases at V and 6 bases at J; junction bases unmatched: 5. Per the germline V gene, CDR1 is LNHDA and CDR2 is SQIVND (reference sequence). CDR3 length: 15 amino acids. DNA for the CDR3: TGTGCCAGTAGTATCCAGGACAGGGGTTCCGGGGAGCTGTTTTTT. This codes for CASSIQDRGSGELFF.

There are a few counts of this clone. In DNA, the CDR3 is TGTGCCAGCAGCTTAGATCTAGGTCCAGATACGCAGTATTTT. Translating gives CASSLDLGPDTQYF. The chain has TRBV11-2 and TRBJ2-3; D gene ambiguous. The CDR3 is made up of 14 amino acids. V dropped 0 bases and J dropped 4 bases, with 8 bases sitting between them. Germline V gives CDR1 SGHAT, CDR2 FQNNGV.

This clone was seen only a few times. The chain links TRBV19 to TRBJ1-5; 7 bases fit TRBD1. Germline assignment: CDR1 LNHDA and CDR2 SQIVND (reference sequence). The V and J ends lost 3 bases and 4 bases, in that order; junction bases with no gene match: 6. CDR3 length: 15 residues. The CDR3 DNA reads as TGTGCCAGTAGTATTGACAGGGTGGGAAATCAGCCCCAGCATTTT. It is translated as CASSIDRVGNQPQHF. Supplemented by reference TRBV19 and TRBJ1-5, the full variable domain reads DGGITQSPKYLFRKEGQNVTLSCEQNLNHDAMYWYRQDPGQGLRLIYYSQIVNDFQKGDIAEGYSVSREKKESFPLTVTSAQKNPTAFYLCASSIDRVGNQPQHFGDGTRLSIL.